The clone carrying this TCR beta chain has more than one count but fewer than ten. No antigen is known for it. The sample comes from a study of human T cells and chemical hapten exposure. Study overall: Diphenylcyclopropenone was administered weekly to the scalp of patients throughout the approximately 23-week study. Findings of the study overall: Expanded TCR sets contained significantly more large CDR3 similarity clusters than controls.

The time point: patch test 3, about 24 weeks after DPC sensitization. The treatment was: therapeutic diphenylcyclopropenone sensitization with weekly scalp DPC. TCRdb processed the RACE reads anew with MiXCR; each CDR3 protein has one entry. The table records 150,000 to 200,000 distinct CDR3 sequences, 28% of them present only once. Trimming removed 3 bases at V and 0 bases at J, with 18 bases between. Germline V lookup: CDR1 DFQATT, CDR2 SNEGSKA (reference sequence). The CDR3 is made up of 16 amino acids. The gene calls are TRBV20-1 and TRBJ2-7, with D perhaps given as TRBD1 or TRBD2 (5 bases each). The input for sequencing was whole blood, taken in connection with sensitization to the hapten diphenylcyclopropenone (DPC). The sequence was collected from a woman aged 18-29 years with alopecia areata. Some clones in this sample may be carry-over from other donors' samples. The CDR3 nucleotides are TGCAGTGCTAGTCGGGGAAGGACAAGGAGCTCCTACGAGCAGTACTTC. Its translation: CSASRGRTRSSYEQYF.